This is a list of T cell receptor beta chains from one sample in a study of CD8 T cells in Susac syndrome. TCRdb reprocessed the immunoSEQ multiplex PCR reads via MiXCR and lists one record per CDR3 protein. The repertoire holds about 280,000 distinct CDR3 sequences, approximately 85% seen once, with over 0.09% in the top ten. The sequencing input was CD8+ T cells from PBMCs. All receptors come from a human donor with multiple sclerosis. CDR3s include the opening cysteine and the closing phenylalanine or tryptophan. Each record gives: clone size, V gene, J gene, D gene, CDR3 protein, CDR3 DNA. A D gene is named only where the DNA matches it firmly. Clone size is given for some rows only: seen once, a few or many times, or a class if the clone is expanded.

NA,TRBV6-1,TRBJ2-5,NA,CASSPLGFQETQYF,TGTGCCAGCAGTCCCTTAGGTTTCCAAGAGACCCAGTACTTC
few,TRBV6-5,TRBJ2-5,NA,CASSYSLQQETQYF,TGTGCCAGCAGTTACTCTTTACAGCAAGAGACCCAGTACTTC
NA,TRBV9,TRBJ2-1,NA,CASSVASWDEQFF,TGTGCCAGCAGCGTAGCTTCCTGGGATGAGCAGTTCTTC
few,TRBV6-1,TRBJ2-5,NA,CASRFGHYQETQYF,TGTGCCAGCAGATTCGGACACTACCAAGAGACCCAGTACTTC
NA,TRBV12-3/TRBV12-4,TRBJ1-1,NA,CASSPVGTEAFF,TGTGCCAGCAGTCCGGTGGGCACTGAAGCTTTCTTT
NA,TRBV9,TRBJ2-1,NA,CTSSVERLAGYNEQFF,TGTACCAGCAGCGTAGAACGCCTAGCAGGGTACAATGAGCAGTTCTTC
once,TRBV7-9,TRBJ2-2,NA,CASSLTTGTSFPGELFF,TGTGCCAGCAGCTTGACCACCGGGACTTCCTTCCCCGGGGAGCTGTTTTTT
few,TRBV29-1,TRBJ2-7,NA,CSVEVVGRYEQYF,TGCAGCGTTGAAGTAGTAGGGAGGTACGAGCAGTACTTC
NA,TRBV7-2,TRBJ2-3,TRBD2,CASSSPQRHSGRARDTQYF,TGTGCCAGCAGCTCCCCCCAACGACATAGCGGGAGGGCTAGAGATACGCAGTATTTT
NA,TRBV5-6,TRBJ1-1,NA,CASSLEGQNEAFF,TGTGCCAGCAGCCTAGAAGGGCAGAACGAAGCTTTCTTT
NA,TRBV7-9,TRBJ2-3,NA,CASSLQGITFTDTQYF,TGTGCCAGCAGCCTACAGGGTATTACTTTCACAGATACGCAGTATTTT
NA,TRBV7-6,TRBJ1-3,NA,CASSPPTTGGGIYF,TGTGCCAGCAGCCCACCGACGACAGGAGGAGGCATATATTTT
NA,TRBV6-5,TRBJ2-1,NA,CASSSDGSLYEQFF,TGTGCCAGCAGTTCGGACGGTTCACTATATGAGCAGTTCTTC
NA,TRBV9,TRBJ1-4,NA,CASSADPRANEKLFF,TGTGCCAGCAGCGCGGACCCGCGGGCTAATGAAAAACTGTTTTTT
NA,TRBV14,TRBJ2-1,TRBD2,CASSNYTSGLFNEQFF,TGTGCCAGCAGCAACTACACTAGCGGGCTTTTCAATGAGCAGTTCTTC
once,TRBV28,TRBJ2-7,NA,CASSPPTAIRPYEQYF,TGTGCCAGCAGCCCCCCGACAGCGATTCGCCCCTACGAGCAGTACTTC
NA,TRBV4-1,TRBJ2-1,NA,CAGSQDGHLSSYNEQFF,TGCGCCGGCAGCCAAGATGGCCACCTGAGCTCCTACAATGAGCAGTTCTTC
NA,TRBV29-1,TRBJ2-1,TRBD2,CSVSGTTLYNEQFF,TGCAGCGTTTCCGGGACTACCCTCTACAATGAGCAGTTCTTC
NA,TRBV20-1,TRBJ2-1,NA,CSASRESYNEQFF,TGCAGTGCTAGTAGAGAGTCCTACAATGAGCAGTTCTTC
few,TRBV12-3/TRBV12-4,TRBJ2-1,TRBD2,CASRLAGGRNEQFF,TGTGCCAGCAGGCTAGCGGGAGGACGCAATGAGCAGTTCTTC
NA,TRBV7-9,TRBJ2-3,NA,CASSLKEARREDTQYF,TGTGCCAGCAGCTTAAAGGAGGCCCGAAGGGAAGATACGCAGTATTTT
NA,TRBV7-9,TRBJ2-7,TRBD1,CASSLVGQGGYEQYF,TGTGCCAGCAGCTTAGTCGGACAGGGTGGTTACGAGCAGTACTTC
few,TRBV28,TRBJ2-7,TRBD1,CASTISGTGAYEQYF,TGTGCCAGCACCATATCCGGGACAGGGGCCTACGAGCAGTACTTC
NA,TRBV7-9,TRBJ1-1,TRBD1,CASGRGPEGEAFF,TGTGCCAGCGGCAGGGGGCCTGAGGGGGAAGCTTTCTTT
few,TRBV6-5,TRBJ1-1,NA,CASSYAQGMNTEAFF,TGTGCCAGCAGTTATGCACAGGGAATGAACACTGAAGCTTTCTTT
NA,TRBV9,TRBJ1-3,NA,CASSVGGSSGNTIYF,TGTGCCAGCAGCGTGGGGGGATCTTCTGGAAACACCATATATTTT
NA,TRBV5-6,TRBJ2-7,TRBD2,CASSPLAVYEQYF,TGTGCCAGCAGCCCTCTAGCGGTCTACGAGCAGTACTTC
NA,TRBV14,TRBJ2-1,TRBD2,CASSQTGTTRRSNEQFF,TGTGCCAGCAGCCAGACCGGGACTACGAGGAGAAGCAATGAGCAGTTCTTC
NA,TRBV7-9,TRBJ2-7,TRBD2,CASSPPGGRAYEQYF,TGTGCCAGCAGCCCCCCGGGGGGGCGAGCTTACGAGCAGTACTTC
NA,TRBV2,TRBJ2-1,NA,CATYVHEQFF,TGTGCCACTTACGTCCATGAGCAGTTCTTC